The 18 T cell receptor beta chains below all came from one sample that was sequenced in a study of T cell responses to AZD1222 COVID-19 vaccine. The assay was immunoSEQ multiplex PCR, and TCRdb's table has in-frame clones only and misses some. The profile shows roughly 110,000 clones, over 80% of them singletons. The sequencing here drew on peripheral blood, taken 28 days after the second AZD1222 dose. These receptors were taken from an adult who received the AZD1222 COVID-19 vaccine.

The V call is TRBV7-6, the J call TRBJ2-1, with TRBD1 matching over 7 bases. Germline V gene data show CDR1 as SGHVS and CDR2 as FNYEAQ. Germline trimming cut 2 bases from V and 7 bases from J; bases unmatched to any gene: 8. The CDR3 has 15 amino acids. The CDR3 DNA follows: TGTGCCAGCAGCTTACAGGGACAGAGTGGTAATGAGCAGTTCTTC. Its protein product is CASSLQGQSGNEQFF.

The chain joins TRBV3-1 (or the pseudogene TRBV3-2) to TRBJ2-2; D gene uncertain. Looked up from germline, CDR1 is LGHDT and CDR2 is YNNKEL (reference sequence). Deletions cut 0 bases from V and 7 bases from J, with 12 bases between. The CDR3 totals 15 residues. This CDR3 is CASSQDSLVVGELFF. Written as DNA, the CDR3 is TGTGCCAGCAGCCAAGATTCCCTAGTGGTCGGGGAGCTGTTTTTT.

The chain employs TRBV6-5 and TRBJ1-6, with 7 positions matching TRBD1. The germline V gene encodes CDR1 MNHEY and CDR2 SVGAGI. The V and J ends lost 6 bases and 7 bases, in that order; junction bases with no gene match: 6. The CDR3 covers 14 residues. The CDR3 region has the DNA TGTGCCAGCAGCCGCGGGACAGACAATTCACCCCTCCACTTT. Residues: CASSRGTDNSPLHF.

The chain employs TRBV10-3 and TRBJ1-5, with D unresolved. CDR3 length: 17 amino acids. CDR1 ENHRY and CDR2 SYGVKD come from the germline V gene. V gave up 0 bases and J gave up 2 bases, with 14 bases separating them. The CDR3 sequence is CAISESWEGAGNQPQHF. The CDR3 DNA follows: TGTGCCATCAGTGAGTCGTGGGAGGGCGCGGGCAATCAGCCCCAGCATTTT.

The rearrangement joins TRBV27 to TRBJ2-2; 13 bases agree with TRBD2. The CDR3 runs to 17 residues. Germline V gene lookup returns CDR1 MNHEY and CDR2 SMNVEV (reference sequence). V gave up 5 bases and J gave up 1 base; unmatched junction bases: 4. This chain's CDR3 is CASSLRTSGGNTGELFF. CDR3 nucleotides: TGTGCCAGCAGTCTCCGGACTAGCGGGGGGAACACCGGGGAGCTGTTTTTT.

The chain employs TRBV10-2 and TRBJ2-2, with a tentative D call TRBD1 (5 bases). This CDR3 has 13 amino acids. The V end lost 3 bases, the J end lost 5 bases, and 7 bases lay between the germline ends. CDR1 and CDR2 from the germline V gene are WSHSY and SAAADI. The CDR3 nucleotides are TGCGCCAGCAGTGAAAGGGGAACCGGGGAGCTGTTTTTT. It yields the protein CASSERGTGELFF.

This rearrangement joins TRBV24-1 to TRBJ2-3; TRBD1 matches at 7 bases. V lost 0 bases and J lost 6; bases outside the gene matches: 5. CDR3 size: 15 residues. CDR1 and CDR2 (germline): KGHDR, SFDVKD. CDR3 sequence reads: CATSDLDRAEDTQYF. CDR3 DNA sequence: TGTGCCACCAGTGATTTGGACAGGGCTGAGGATACGCAGTATTTT.

The chain's CDR3 is CSVHRGQDEQFF. CDR3 sequence (DNA): TGCAGCGTTCACAGGGGGCAGGATGAGCAGTTCTTC. J is TRBJ2-1 and V is TRBV29-1; TRBD1 agrees at 9 bases. CDR3 length: 12 amino acids. Germline CDR1 is SQVTM and CDR2 is ANQGSEA. J was trimmed by 8 bases and V by 5 bases; bases with no gene match: 4.

The chain joins TRBV6-2 or TRBV6-3 to TRBJ1-5; D is possibly TRBD1 (5 bases). Germline V gene sequence: CDR1 MNHEY, CDR2 SVGEGT. The CDR3 loop spans 14 amino acids. V lost 2 bases and J 2 bases, leaving 7 bases between the germline ends. The CDR3 loop reads CASSYRGGNQPQHF. CDR3 bases: TGTGCCAGCAGTTACAGGGGTGGCAATCAGCCCCAGCATTTT.

This clone was counted once. V and J are TRBV6-2 or TRBV6-3 and TRBJ2-5; D is unresolved. Trimming took off 4 bases at V and 4 bases at J, with 4 bases between the two ends. CDR1 and CDR2 (germline): MNHEY, SVGEGT. The CDR3 consists of 11 residues. The CDR3 DNA is TGTGCCAGCAGTTCACGAGAGACCCAGTACTTC. This codes for CASSSRETQYF.

This sequence joins TRBV12-5 and TRBJ1-4; the match to TRBD1 covers 7 bases. The CDR3 consists of 14 residues. Trimming removed 2 bases from V and 7 bases from J; junction bases left unmatched: 4. From germline, CDR1 is LGHNT and CDR2 FRNRAP. The CDR3 region is CASGLRRGREKLFF. The CDR3 nucleotides read TGTGCTAGTGGTTTGAGGAGGGGGCGTGAAAAACTGTTTTTT.

The chain links TRBV7-9 to TRBJ1-5; TRBD1 is a possible D gene (6 bases). Trimming removed 1 base at V and 6 bases at J, with 7 bases between. Germline CDR1 is SEHNR and CDR2 is FQNEAQ (reference sequence). The CDR3 length is 13 residues. Written as DNA, the CDR3 is TGTGCCAGCAGCTTAGAAGGGGGTCAGCCCCAGCATTTT. Protein: CASSLEGGQPQHF.

The chain carries TRBV5-1 and TRBJ2-1, with unresolved D. CDR3 length: 12 amino acids. Germline lookup yields CDR1 SGHRS and CDR2 YFSETQ. The V end was cut by 2 bases, the J end by 7 bases, with 7 bases between. CDR3 coding DNA: TGCGCCAGCAGCTTCCCTGGGAATGAGCAGTTCTTC. As protein: CASSFPGNEQFF.

The CDR3 loop reads CASSPDRRSEKLFF. CDR3 nucleotides: TGTGCCAGCAGCCCGGACAGGCGATCGGAAAAACTGTTTTTT. V is TRBV5-8 and J is TRBJ1-4; 7 nucleotides align to TRBD1. V dropped 4 bases and J dropped 8; count of bases not matched to a gene: 8. CDR3 length equals 14 residues. Looked up from germline, CDR1 is SGHTS and CDR2 is YDEGEE.

V gene TRBV6-5 combines with J gene TRBJ2-7; no clear D gene. The CDR3 loop spans 12 amino acids. V lost 7 bases to trimming and J lost 3 bases, with 10 bases between them. Germline loops: CDR1 MNHEY, CDR2 SVGAGI. The CDR3 DNA sequence: TGTGCCAGCACCCAGCAGAGCTACGAGCAGTACTTC. Protein sequence: CASTQQSYEQYF.

The chain has TRBV12-5 and TRBJ1-1; TRBD1 matches at 8 bases. Germline lookup yields CDR1 LGHNT and CDR2 FRNRAP. With 3 bases clipped from V and 0 bases from J, the junction kept 9 bases outside the gene matches. The CDR3 has 17 amino acids. The CDR3, as DNA: TGTGCTAGTGGTTTAACGACAGGGGCCTACATGAACACTGAAGCTTTCTTT. Encoded protein: CASGLTTGAYMNTEAFF. The whole variable domain, filled in from reference TRBV12-5 and TRBJ1-1, reads DARVTQTPRHKVTEMGQEVTMRCQPILGHNTVFWYRQTMMQGLELLAYFRNRAPLDDSGMPKDRFSAEMPDATLATLKIQPSEPRDSAVYFCASGLTTGAYMNTEAFFGQGTRLTVV.

Regarding this clone: The junction departs from the called germline gene at one end, perhaps through a read error. V and J are TRBV11-2 and TRBJ2-1; 9 positions match TRBD1. Per germline, CDR1 SGHAT and CDR2 FQNNGV. This CDR3 comprises 16 residues. In DNA form, the CDR3 reads TGTGCCAGCAGCCTAGAGTGGGACAGGGTGAGCAATGAGCAGTTCTTC. It translates to CASSLEWDRVSNEQFF.

The chain has TRBV12-3 or TRBV12-4 and TRBJ2-3; TRBD1 matches at 7 bases. The CDR3 extends over 13 amino acids. J lost 4 bases, V lost 3 bases, and 1 base had no gene match. The CDR3, as DNA: TGTGCCAGCAGTTTCACAGGGGCAGATACGCAGTATTTT. This encodes CASSFTGADTQYF.